These 28 T cell receptor beta chains share one sample of origin, sequenced in a study of T-cell reconstitution after alpha-beta-depleted transplantation in children. A library of TCRbeta sequences, prepared with unique molecular identifiers, was generated. TCRdb independently ran MiXCR on the PCR reads; one entry per CDR3 protein. The table lists over 200,000 distinct CDR3 sequences, roughly 18% of them singletons. Sequenced here: PBMCs, mostly from graft donor cells, sampled 360 days after TCRalphabeta/CD19-depleted stem cell transplant. Source of these receptors: a male patient aged 2 to 10 who had a stem cell transplant for acute lymphoblastic leukemia, so the T cells may come from the graft donor.

This clonotype was observed a few times. This chain joins TRBV12-3 or TRBV12-4 and TRBJ1-4; the D gene is possibly TRBD1 (6 bases). The CDR3 runs 18 residues. The germline V and J ends were trimmed by 5 bases and 0 bases, with 19 bases remaining between them. The CDR3 here is CASSREGTPTATNEKLFF. The CDR3 region has the DNA TGTGCCAGCAGTCGGGAAGGGACACCGACTGCAACTAATGAAAAACTGTTTTTT.

The V and J genes are TRBV5-1 and TRBJ1-2; D perhaps matches TRBD1 (5 bases). Germline V CDR1 and CDR2: SGHRS, YFSETQ. The CDR3 length is 16 residues. The germline V and J ends were trimmed by 3 bases and 1 base, with 16 bases remaining between them. The CDR3 reads CASSWPLSGGNYGYTF. The CDR3 DNA reads as TGCGCCAGCAGCTGGCCCCTTAGTGGGGGTAACTATGGCTACACCTTC.

This clonotype came up a few times. The chain carries TRBV4-3 and TRBJ2-7; 10 nucleotides agree with TRBD2. J was trimmed by 3 bases and V by 0 bases; bases with no gene match: 5. Germline loops: CDR1 LGHNA, CDR2 YSLEER. The CDR3 is 16 amino acids. The CDR3: CASSQEGGLAIYEQYF. For the CDR3, the DNA is TGCGCCAGCAGCCAAGAGGGGGGACTAGCGATCTACGAGCAGTACTTC.

This clonotype was seen a few times. The chain links TRBV20-1 to TRBJ2-2, with 9 bases lining up with TRBD1. The germline V gene has CDR1 DFQATT and CDR2 SNEGSKA (reference sequence). This CDR3 contains 16 residues. Germline trimming cut 6 bases from V and 1 base from J; bases unmatched to any gene: 9. The CDR3 nucleotides read TGCAGTGCGAAGGACAGGGGACTTCGGAACACCGGGGAGCTGTTTTTT. Translating gives CSAKDRGLRNTGELFF.

This clonotype showed up just a few times. The gene calls are TRBV21-1 and TRBJ2-7; TRBD1 is the table's D call, not checked against the DNA. TRBV21-1 is recorded as a pseudogene. The CDR3 consists of 15 residues. The CDR3 coding sequence is TGTGCCAGCAGCACAGAGACAGGGGGGAGAGATGAGCAGTACTTC. Its translation is CASSTETGGRDEQYF.

The genes are TRBV10-3 and TRBJ2-3, with D perhaps TRBD2 (6 bases). Trimming removed 1 base from V and 2 bases from J, with 22 bases in between. The CDR3 runs 19 residues. Germline V CDR1 and CDR2: ENHRY, SYGVKD. In DNA form, the CDR3 reads TGTGCCATCAGTGAGTTGTACTGGACTGCTAGGAGGGCCACAGATACGCAGTATTTT. This encodes CAISELYWTARRATDTQYF.

The rearrangement links TRBV12-3 or TRBV12-4 to TRBJ2-5; 10 nucleotides match TRBD1. V was pared by 6 bases and J by 5 bases, with 6 bases of the junction left unmatched. The CDR3 loop spans 14 amino acids. CDR3 nucleotide sequence: TGTGCCAGCAGCCAGACAGGGGGCGCGGAGACCCAGTACTTC. This encodes CASSQTGGAETQYF.

The chain uses TRBV5-4 and TRBJ2-1; perhaps TRBD1 as D (5 bases). Germline V gene data show CDR1 as SGHNT and CDR2 as YYREEE (reference sequence). The CDR3 consists of 15 residues. Trimming shortened V by 4 bases and J by 3 bases, and 14 bases separated the two germline ends. CDR3: CASSTTGVLYNEQFF. The CDR3 region has the DNA TGTGCCAGCAGCACCACAGGAGTCCTCTACAATGAGCAGTTCTTC. Full variable domain (remainder filled in from reference TRBV5-4 and TRBJ2-1): ETGVTQSPTHLIKTRGQQVTLRCSSQSGHNTVSWYQQALGQGPQFIFQYYREEENGRGNFPPRFSGLQFPNYSSELNVNALELDDSALYLCASSTTGVLYNEQFFGPGTRLTVL.

The rearrangement links TRBV19 to TRBJ1-2, with D tentatively TRBD1 (5 bases). CDR1 and CDR2 (germline): LNHDA, SQIVND (reference sequence). The V and J ends lost 6 bases and 2 bases respectively, with 10 bases between them. The CDR3 sequence is 13 residues long. CDR3 sequence reads: CASRRGWNYGYTF. The CDR3 DNA is TGTGCCAGTAGACGGGGGTGGAACTATGGCTACACCTTC.

The chain recombines TRBV6-5 with TRBJ1-3; D remains unclear. V lost 2 bases and J 4 bases, leaving 15 bases between the germline ends. Germline lookup yields CDR1 MNHEY and CDR2 SVGAGI. This CDR3 spans 16 amino acids. The CDR3 sequence is CASSYTSTTSGNTIYF. CDR3 bases: TGTGCCAGCAGTTACACCAGCACTACCTCGGGAAACACCATATATTTT.

The sample holds many counts of this clonotype. The chain joins TRBV3-1 to TRBJ2-1; D could derive from TRBD1 or TRBD2 (5 bases each). This CDR3 region has 16 residues. Deletions cut 4 bases from V and 3 bases from J, with 16 bases between. Per the germline V gene, CDR1 is LGHDT and CDR2 is YNNKEL (reference sequence). CDR3 DNA sequence: TGTGCCAGCAGCCGAGTTGGGACCACCATCTACAATGAGCAGTTCTTC. This codes for CASSRVGTTIYNEQFF.

A few counts support this clonotype. The chain carries TRBV4-3 and TRBJ2-1; either TRBD1 or TRBD2 may supply D (5 bases each). Germline V lookup: CDR1 LGHNA, CDR2 YSLEER. V was pared by 0 bases and J by 5 bases, with 20 bases between. The CDR3 extends over 18 amino acids. The CDR3 DNA is TGCGCCAGCAGCCAAGATCGAGGGGCCGGGATCCCGGACAATGAGCAGTTCTTC. The encoded protein is CASSQDRGAGIPDNEQFF.

This clonotype was seen many times. The V and J genes are TRBV20-1 and TRBJ2-5; 14 bases are a match to TRBD2. CDR3 length equals 15 residues. Germline loops: CDR1 DFQATT, CDR2 SNEGSKA (reference sequence). J gave up 4 bases and V 7 bases, and 8 bases lay outside the gene matches. The CDR3 region is CSVPTSGRAGETQYF. The CDR3 region has the DNA TGCAGTGTCCCGACTAGCGGGAGGGCCGGAGAGACCCAGTACTTC.

V usage is TRBV18 and J usage is TRBJ2-2; TRBD1 aligns across 8 bases. The CDR3 is 15 amino acids. V was clipped by 4 bases and J by 6 bases; unmatched bases: 7. Germline CDR1 and CDR2: KGHSH and LQKENI. In DNA form, the CDR3 reads TGTGCCAGCTCACATGGACAGGGTGGAGCCGGGGAGCTGTTTTTT. Translating it yields CASSHGQGGAGELFF.

The chain uses TRBV29-1 and TRBJ1-2; a possible D gene is TRBD1 (5 bases). This CDR3 spans 11 amino acids. Germline V gene data show CDR1 as SQVTM and CDR2 as ANQGSEA. Trimming removed 7 bases at V and 3 bases at J, with 9 bases between. The CDR3 DNA follows: TGCAGCGGGGGCGGCTACTATGGCTACACCTTC. This gives the protein CSGGGYYGYTF.

This clonotype was observed a handful of times. The chain is built from TRBV20-1 and TRBJ2-5; TRBD2 is a possible D gene (6 bases). Trimming shortened V by 1 base and J by 5 bases, and 23 bases separated the two germline ends. The germline CDR1 and CDR2 sequences are DFQATT and SNEGSKA (reference sequence). CDR3 length: 17 amino acids. In DNA, the CDR3 is TGCAGTGCTAGAGCCGCCGGGGAACGGGGTGGAGGGGAGACCCAGTACTTC. Amino acid sequence: CSARAAGERGGGETQYF.

This clonotype was counted a few times. The rearrangement joins TRBV5-1 to TRBJ2-5, with 8 bases that match TRBD2. Germline CDR1 and CDR2: SGHRS and YFSETQ. The CDR3 is 14 amino acids. With V trimmed by 0 bases and J by 4 bases, 2 bases remained unmatched. CDR3 in amino acids: CASSLGTSGETQYF. The CDR3, as DNA: TGCGCCAGCAGCTTGGGAACTAGCGGAGAGACCCAGTACTTC.

The rearrangement joins TRBV7-9 to TRBJ2-7; 8 nucleotides match TRBD2. Trimming took 5 bases from V and 5 from J; bases not matched to a gene: 5. The germline V gene has CDR1 SEHNR and CDR2 FQNEAQ (reference sequence). The length of the CDR3 is 13 residues. CDR3 coding DNA: TGTGCCAGCAGCCCGCGGGGGGCCCACGAGCAGTACTTC. Translated, it gives CASSPRGAHEQYF.

In this sample, this clonotype turned up a few times. The chain links TRBV7-9 to TRBJ2-3; D gene ambiguous. This CDR3 region has 13 residues. V was shortened by 2 bases and J by 6 bases, with 9 bases between the two germline ends. CDR1 and CDR2 (germline): SEHNR, FQNEAQ (reference sequence). The CDR3 sequence: CASSLQIGDTQYF. DNA of the CDR3: TGTGCCAGCAGCTTACAAATAGGGGATACGCAGTATTTT. The full variable domain, completed using reference TRBV7-9 and TRBJ2-3, is DTGVSQNPRHKITKRGQNVTFRCDPISEHNRLYWYRQTLGQGPEFLTYFQNEAQLEKSRLLSDRFSAERPKGSFSTLEIQRTEQGDSAMYLCASSLQIGDTQYFGPGTRLTVL.

In this sample, this clonotype turned up many times. The gene calls are TRBV12-3 or TRBV12-4 and TRBJ2-7, with D possibly being TRBD1 (5 bases). This CDR3 has 11 residues. V was shortened by 5 bases and J by 7 bases, with 9 bases between the two germline ends. CDR3 region: CASSRRQEQYF. As DNA, the CDR3 is TGTGCCAGCAGTCGAAGACAGGAGCAGTACTTC.

The sample holds many counts of this clonotype. This chain links TRBV12-3 or TRBV12-4 with TRBJ1-1; D gene uncertain. The length of the CDR3 is 13 residues. V was trimmed by 2 bases and J by 1 base, leaving 5 bases between them. The CDR3 loop reads CASSLWGNTEAFF. The CDR3 coding sequence is TGTGCCAGCAGTTTATGGGGGAACACTGAAGCTTTCTTT.

This clonotype was counted only a few times. The rearrangement links TRBV7-9 to TRBJ2-5; D may match TRBD1 or TRBD2 (5 bases each). The germline V and J ends were trimmed by 1 base and 5 bases, with 14 bases remaining between them. Germline V lookup: CDR1 SEHNR, CDR2 FQNEAQ (reference sequence). The CDR3 has 15 residues. The CDR3 loop is CASSLGDGGWETQYF. Written as DNA, the CDR3 is TGTGCCAGCAGCTTAGGGGACGGAGGCTGGGAGACCCAGTACTTC. The variable domain in full, with the rest retrieved from reference TRBV7-9 and TRBJ2-5, is DTGVSQNPRHKITKRGQNVTFRCDPISEHNRLYWYRQTLGQGPEFLTYFQNEAQLEKSRLLSDRFSAERPKGSFSTLEIQRTEQGDSAMYLCASSLGDGGWETQYFGPGTRLLVL.

This clonotype was counted a few times. The chain recombines TRBV7-9 with TRBJ2-1; no clear D. The length of the CDR3 is 15 residues. V lost 5 bases and J lost 5, with 16 bases in between. Germline values: CDR1 SEHNR, CDR2 FQNEAQ (reference sequence). Written as DNA, the CDR3 is TGTGCCAGCAGCCGACGCGAGAAACGGGACAATGAGCAGTTCTTC. Its translation is CASSRREKRDNEQFF.

This CDR3 is CASSLDKPSWTEAFF. For the CDR3, the DNA is TGTGCCAGCAGCTTAGATAAGCCCTCCTGGACTGAAGCTTTCTTT. The V and J genes are TRBV7-2 and TRBJ1-1; no reliable D call. CDR3 length equals 15 residues. Deletions cut 1 base from V and 5 bases from J, with 14 bases between. Germline values: CDR1 SGHTA, CDR2 FQGNSA. Variable domain in full (rest from reference TRBV7-2 and TRBJ1-1): GAGVSQSPSNKVTEKGKDVELRCDPISGHTALYWYRQSLGQGLEFLIYFQGNSAPDKSGLPSDRFSAERTGGSVSTLTIQRTQQEDSAVYLCASSLDKPSWTEAFFGQGTRLTVV.

The sample holds many counts of this clonotype. V is TRBV27 and J is TRBJ2-5; D gene uncertain. From germline, CDR1 is MNHEY and CDR2 SMNVEV (reference sequence). The length of the CDR3 is 14 residues. The ends were cut back, 4 bases at V and 5 bases at J, with 14 bases in the middle. The CDR3 is CASSYKGWKETQYF. CDR3 in DNA: TGTGCCAGCAGTTATAAGGGTTGGAAGGAGACCCAGTACTTC.

The chain carries TRBV6-5 and TRBJ1-1; no definite D call. This CDR3 contains 14 residues. V lost 4 bases to trimming and J lost 8 bases, with 17 bases between them. The germline V gene has CDR1 MNHEY and CDR2 SVGAGI. CDR3: CASSSSPSAQEAFF. CDR3 nucleotide sequence: TGTGCCAGCAGTTCCTCCCCCTCGGCCCAAGAAGCTTTCTTT.

The chain recombines TRBV28 with TRBJ1-2, with D hard to call. The CDR3 spans 10 residues. Deletions cut 8 bases from V and 2 bases from J, with 3 bases between. Germline V lookup: CDR1 MDHEN, CDR2 SYDVKM. The chain's CDR3 is CASRNYGYTF. CDR3 in DNA: TGTGCCAGCCGCAACTATGGCTACACCTTC.

This clonotype was observed a handful of times. This chain's CDR3 is CASSPPQGNTGELFF. CDR3 nucleotide sequence: TGCGCCAGCAGCCCACCACAGGGGAACACCGGGGAGCTGTTTTTT. This chain joins TRBV5-1 and TRBJ2-2; TRBD1 might be the D (6 bases). Germline values: CDR1 SGHRS, CDR2 YFSETQ. The CDR3 spans 15 residues. V lost 4 bases to trimming and J lost 1 base, with 11 bases between them.